The 2 T cell receptor beta chains reported below all come from one sample, sequenced in a study of blood T cells in healthy people across ages. Sample-barcoded 5' priming and a J-beta primer mix drove a second PCR of about 7 to 12 cycles. TCRdb analysed the 5' RACE reads with MiXCR anew, one entry per CDR3 protein. The table has around 1.7 million distinct CDR3 sequences, 28% seen once. Specimen: blood. Receptors originate from a woman aged 25 to 39 in good health.

The V and J genes are TRBV5-4 and TRBJ2-5; tentatively, D is TRBD1 (6 bases). This CDR3 spans 16 amino acids. V was shortened by 1 base and J by 2 bases, with 15 bases between the two germline ends. CDR1 and CDR2 from the germline V gene are SGHNT and YYREEE (reference sequence). The CDR3 nucleotides are TGTGCCAGCAGCTTGAAGTCCGGACAGTATCAAGAGACCCAGTACTTC. This translates into CASSLKSGQYQETQYF.

The chain couples TRBV27 to TRBJ1-5, with D possibly being TRBD1 (6 bases). Germline loops: CDR1 MNHEY, CDR2 SMNVEV (reference sequence). Trimming took 3 bases from V and 7 from J, leaving 16 bases between them. The length of the CDR3 is 15 residues. The CDR3 bases are TGTGCCAGCAGTTTTCGGGTCGGAGGGGGACAGCCCCAGCATTTT. Translated: CASSFRVGGGQPQHF.